One and the same sample provided the 32 T cell receptor beta chains below, sequenced in a study of T cell changes during pregnancy in multiple sclerosis. Only in-frame clones appear in the TCRdb table, and some are missing; sequencing was by immunoSEQ multiplex PCR. This sample has about 58,000 clones; 75% to 95% occur once, and the top ten carry about 0.49%. The sample consisted of CD4+ T cells from peripheral blood mononuclear cells, taken after pregnancy. The receptors were gathered from a female donor in good health, enrolled as a control in a pregnancy study.

This clone was recorded a few times. The rearrangement links TRBV19 to TRBJ2-2; TRBD1 matches 9 bases. The CDR3 totals 15 residues. J gave up 6 bases and V 5 bases, and 7 bases lay outside the gene matches. Germline CDR1 is LNHDA and CDR2 is SQIVND (reference sequence). CDR3 in amino acids: CASSDWRQGAGELFF. Here the CDR3 DNA reads TGTGCCAGTAGTGATTGGAGACAGGGGGCCGGGGAGCTGTTTTTT. The full variable domain, rest sourced from reference TRBV19 and TRBJ2-2, is DGGITQSPKYLFRKEGQNVTLSCEQNLNHDAMYWYRQDPGQGLRLIYYSQIVNDFQKGDIAEGYSVSREKKESFPLTVTSAQKNPTAFYLCASSDWRQGAGELFFGEGSRLTVL.

V is TRBV19 and J is TRBJ2-1, with 9 positions matching TRBD2. Germline loops: CDR1 LNHDA, CDR2 SQIVND (reference sequence). V was clipped by 5 bases and J by 3 bases; unmatched bases: 14. This CDR3 comprises 18 residues. CDR3 amino acids: CASSQSRGGISYYNEQFF. For the CDR3, the DNA is TGTGCCAGTAGTCAGTCGCGGGGGGGGATCTCCTACTACAATGAGCAGTTCTTC. Together with reference TRBV19 and TRBJ2-1, the CDR3 gives the full variable domain: DGGITQSPKYLFRKEGQNVTLSCEQNLNHDAMYWYRQDPGQGLRLIYYSQIVNDFQKGDIAEGYSVSREKKESFPLTVTSAQKNPTAFYLCASSQSRGGISYYNEQFFGPGTRLTVL.

The chain carries TRBV4-1 and TRBJ1-4; 10 bases align to TRBD1. The junction had 4 bases not matched to a gene; V was cut back by 4 bases and J by 8 bases. This CDR3 comprises 14 residues. Germline V lookup: CDR1 MGHRA, CDR2 YSYEKL. DNA for the CDR3: TGCGCCAGCAGCCCCGGGACAGGGGTCGAAAAACTGTTTTTT. This sequence encodes CASSPGTGVEKLFF.

The chain has TRBV12-5 and TRBJ2-6; 8 bases match TRBD1. Losses at the gene ends were 2 bases for V and 0 bases for J; bases not matched to a gene: 18. Germline-derived CDR1 and CDR2 are LGHNT and FRNRAP. This CDR3 is built from 22 residues. CDR3 region: CASGLTTSGGQAFLSGANVLTF. The CDR3 bases are TGTGCTAGTGGTTTGACTACCTCCGGGGGACAGGCGTTCCTCTCTGGGGCCAACGTCCTGACTTTC.

The chain employs TRBV6-4 and TRBJ1-6, with D possibly matching TRBD1 (6 bases). Trimming shortened V by 4 bases and J by 10 bases, and 14 bases separated the two germline ends. The CDR3 spans 14 residues. Germline assignment: CDR1 MRHNA and CDR2 SNTAGT. This CDR3 is CASSVGGDQSPLHF. The CDR3 DNA reads as TGTGCCAGCAGTGTAGGGGGTGATCAGTCACCCCTCCACTTT.

This clone was seen only once. The rearrangement links TRBV5-6 to TRBJ1-1; possible D gene TRBD1, 5 bases. The V gene lost 4 bases and the J gene lost 4 bases, with 14 bases spanning the gap. This CDR3 is built from 14 residues. The germline gives CDR1 SGHDT, CDR2 YYEEEE. The CDR3 DNA reads TGTGCCAGCAGCCGAGCGACAGTAAGCACTGAAGCTTTCTTT. This translates into CASSRATVSTEAFF. Full variable domain (remainder filled in from reference TRBV5-6 and TRBJ1-1): DAGVTQSPTHLIKTRGQQVTLRCSPKSGHDTVSWYQQALGQGPQFIFQYYEEEERQRGNFPDRFSGHQFPNYSSELNVNALLLGDSALYLCASSRATVSTEAFFGQGTRLTVV.

This clone was counted once. The chain has TRBV9 and TRBJ1-1, with 8 bases matching TRBD1. The CDR3 consists of 16 residues. The V segment lost 0 bases and the J segment 5 bases; nucleotides outside the gene matches: 9. Germline V lookup: CDR1 SGDLS, CDR2 YYNGEE. DNA for the CDR3: TGTGCCAGCAGCGTAGAAATGACAGGGGTTGGGACTGAAGCTTTCTTT. Its translation: CASSVEMTGVGTEAFF.

This chain uses TRBV6-1 with TRBJ2-7, with 10 nucleotides matching TRBD2. The CDR3 contains 16 residues. Looked up from germline, CDR1 is MNHNS and CDR2 is SASEGT. Trimming removed 3 bases from V and 2 bases from J; junction bases left unmatched: 7. CDR3 in amino acids: CASSDRASGGPYEQYF. Written as DNA, the CDR3 is TGTGCCAGCAGTGATCGGGCTAGCGGGGGACCCTACGAGCAGTACTTC.

The chain is built from TRBV4-3 and TRBJ2-4; D unclear. The length of the CDR3 is 16 residues. V was trimmed by 0 bases and J by 0 bases, leaving 9 bases between them. Germline V gene data show CDR1 as LGHNA and CDR2 as YSLEER. The DNA for the CDR3 is TGCGCCAGCAGCCAAGACACGCGCTTAGCCAAAAACATTCAGTACTTC. Translation: CASSQDTRLAKNIQYF.

CDR3 residues: CASIGGTGDGYTF. Written as DNA, the CDR3 is TGTGCCTCTATTGGTGGGACAGGGGATGGCTACACCTTC. This chain joins TRBV30 and TRBJ1-2; 10 positions match TRBD1. Losses at the gene ends were 7 bases for V and 6 bases for J; bases not matched to a gene: 8. The CDR3 length is 13 residues. The germline V gene encodes CDR1 GTSNPN and CDR2 SVGIG (reference sequence).

This clone is a singleton in its sample. The CDR3 DNA is TGCGCCAGCAGCCAACTCCGAGCCGGGGGGCAAGGAGAGACCCAGTACTTC. It is translated as CASSQLRAGGQGETQYF. The V and J genes are TRBV4-3 and TRBJ2-5, with D tentatively TRBD2 (7 bases). Trimming cost V 2 bases and J 4 bases, with 20 bases left between them. CDR1 is LGHNA and CDR2 is YSLEER in the germline V gene. The CDR3 runs to 17 residues.

V and J are TRBV7-2 and TRBJ1-1, with 11 positions matching TRBD1. The V segment lost 5 bases and the J segment 4 bases; nucleotides outside the gene matches: 9. This CDR3 comprises 16 residues. CDR1 SGHTA and CDR2 FQGNSA come from the germline V gene. The CDR3 DNA is TGTGCCAGCAGCACCAGCTCCGGGACAGGGGGCACTGAAGCTTTCTTT. Protein product: CASSTSSGTGGTEAFF.

This clone was detected once. The rearrangement joins TRBV4-1 to TRBJ1-5, with D maybe TRBD1 (5 bases). The V gene lost 4 bases and the J gene lost 3 bases, with 16 bases spanning the gap. The length of the CDR3 is 16 residues. Germline-derived CDR1 and CDR2 are MGHRA and YSYEKL. CDR3 nucleotides: TGCGCCAGCAGCCGGGAACTCGACAGACTCAATCAGCCCCAGCATTTT. This gives the protein CASSRELDRLNQPQHF.

The genes are TRBV10-3 and TRBJ1-2; 7 bases line up with TRBD1. Trimming removed 6 bases from V and 8 bases from J; junction bases left unmatched: 9. The CDR3 is 13 residues long. Germline CDR1 and CDR2: ENHRY and SYGVKD. The CDR3 coding sequence is TGTGCCATCAGCAGCAGGGGGATGGAGGGCTACACCTTC. Translating gives CAISSRGMEGYTF.

The chain recombines TRBV7-6 with TRBJ1-4; perhaps TRBD1 as D (5 bases). This CDR3 contains 17 residues. The germline gives CDR1 SGHVS, CDR2 FNYEAQ. V was pared by 4 bases and J by 8 bases, with 23 bases between. The CDR3 region has the DNA TGTGCCAGCAGCTACGGAAGTGGGGGGATCTCAGGGGAAAAACTGTTTTTT. Translated: CASSYGSGGISGEKLFF.

The gene calls are TRBV9 and TRBJ1-2, with D perhaps TRBD1 (6 bases). V was clipped by 0 bases and J by 4 bases, with 19 bases between them. The CDR3 sequence is 17 residues long. From germline, CDR1 is SGDLS and CDR2 YYNGEE. CDR3 in amino acids: CASSVAAGPQGVYGYTF. CDR3 in DNA: TGTGCCAGCAGCGTAGCGGCAGGGCCACAGGGCGTCTATGGCTACACCTTC.

V gene TRBV30 combines with J gene TRBJ1-5; 9 bases fit TRBD1. The CDR3 covers 13 residues. CDR1 is GTSNPN, CDR2 SVGIG, per germline (reference sequence). Germline trimming cut 2 bases from V and 7 bases from J; bases unmatched to any gene: 3. For the CDR3, the DNA is TGTGCCTGGAGTACACAGGGGGCCCAGCCCCAGCATTTT. It is translated as CAWSTQGAQPQHF.

The chain employs TRBV7-8 and TRBJ1-2; perhaps TRBD1 as D (6 bases). CDR3 length: 12 residues. Germline CDR1 SGHVS, CDR2 FQNEAQ. V shed 6 bases and J shed 7 bases, with 12 bases lying between them. The CDR3 DNA is TGTGCCAGCAGGCGGAGGGGGGGTGGCTACACCTTC. Translated: CASRRRGGGYTF.

This sequence joins TRBV19 and TRBJ2-3, with 7 bases that match TRBD2. The ends lost 4 bases at V and 1 base at J; junction bases unmatched: 5. This CDR3 has 15 residues. Germline values: CDR1 LNHDA, CDR2 SQIVND (reference sequence). CDR3 nucleotide sequence: TGTGCCAGTAGTAACTCTGCGGGGGGCACAGATACGCAGTATTTT. Its translation: CASSNSAGGTDTQYF.

The table lists this clone with a few counts. The gene calls are TRBV18 and TRBJ1-2; D uncertain. The germline V and J ends were trimmed by 3 bases and 3 bases, with 5 bases remaining between them. This CDR3 has 12 amino acids. Germline V gene data show CDR1 as KGHSH and CDR2 as LQKENI. For the CDR3, the DNA is TGTGCCAGCTCACCTCGGGACTATGGCTACACCTTC. Its translation is CASSPRDYGYTF.

The CDR3: CASSGLAGGPETQYF. The DNA of the CDR3 is TGTGCCAGTAGTGGACTAGCGGGGGGGCCGGAGACCCAGTACTTC. The J gene is TRBJ2-5, the V gene TRBV19; 15 bases are shared with TRBD2. V lost 5 bases, J lost 5 bases, and 3 bases stayed unmatched. There are 15 residues in the CDR3. Germline CDR1 is LNHDA and CDR2 is SQIVND (reference sequence).

This chain links TRBV5-6 with TRBJ2-5; 7 positions agree with TRBD1. V lost 0 bases, J lost 3 bases, and 5 bases stayed unmatched. This CDR3 has 15 residues. CDR1 is SGHDT, CDR2 YYEEEE, per germline. CDR3 protein: CASSLDRGFKETQYF. Written as DNA, the CDR3 is TGTGCCAGCAGCTTGGACAGGGGATTCAAAGAGACCCAGTACTTC.

The chain employs TRBV30 and TRBJ2-5, with D perhaps TRBD2 (7 bases). The germline gives CDR1 GTSNPN, CDR2 SVGIG (reference sequence). This CDR3 is 10 amino acids long. The CDR3 nucleotides are TGTAGGGGGGGAGCGGAGACCCAGTACTTC. Translation gives CRGGAETQYF.

The rearrangement joins TRBV5-4 to TRBJ1-2; D is possibly TRBD1 (5 bases). The CDR3 is made up of 14 amino acids. From germline, CDR1 is SGHNT and CDR2 YYREEE (reference sequence). The V and J ends lost 0 bases and 3 bases respectively, with 9 bases between them. As DNA, the CDR3 is TGTGCCAGCAGCTTGGAACAGGAACACTATGGCTACACCTTC. It yields the protein CASSLEQEHYGYTF. The full variable domain, its missing parts supplied by reference TRBV5-4 and TRBJ1-2, is ETGVTQSPTHLIKTRGQQVTLRCSSQSGHNTVSWYQQALGQGPQFIFQYYREEENGRGNFPPRFSGLQFPNYSSELNVNALELDDSALYLCASSLEQEHYGYTFGSGTRLTVV.

V gene TRBV18 combines with J gene TRBJ1-5; TRBD1 might be the D (6 bases). V was shortened by 2 bases and J by 6 bases, with 11 bases between the two germline ends. Germline V gene sequence: CDR1 KGHSH, CDR2 LQKENI. The CDR3 sequence is 14 residues long. CDR3 in DNA: TGTGCCAGCTCACCAGGATTACAGGGTCAGCCCCAGCATTTT. It is translated as CASSPGLQGQPQHF.

The V call is TRBV5-1, the J call TRBJ2-1, with a possible D match to TRBD1 (5 bases). Per the germline V gene, CDR1 is SGHRS and CDR2 is YFSETQ. With 0 bases removed from V and 4 bases from J, the gap between germline ends came to 11 bases. This CDR3 is 15 amino acids long. CDR3 in amino acids: CASSLVGDSYNEQFF. The DNA for the CDR3 is TGCGCCAGCAGCTTGGTAGGGGATTCATACAATGAGCAGTTCTTC.

Many counts were recorded for this clone. The chain combines TRBV10-3 with TRBJ2-3; 10 bases map to TRBD2. The CDR3 contains 17 residues. Trimming at V came to 3 bases and at J to 2 bases, leaving 8 bases not matched to a gene. Per the germline V gene, CDR1 is ENHRY and CDR2 is SYGVKD. CDR3 in amino acids: CAISDRTSGGYTDTQYF. DNA for the CDR3: TGTGCCATCAGTGACCGGACTAGCGGAGGTTACACAGATACGCAGTATTTT.

The V gene is TRBV4-3, the J gene TRBJ2-2; the match to TRBD2 covers 7 bases. V lost 0 bases to trimming and J lost 2 bases; unmatched junction nucleotides: 3. CDR1 and CDR2 from the germline V gene are LGHNA and YSLEER. This CDR3 is 16 amino acids long. The CDR3 sequence: CASSQEGGGNTGELFF. The CDR3, as DNA: TGCGCCAGCAGCCAAGAGGGCGGGGGTAACACCGGGGAGCTGTTTTTT.

This sequence joins TRBV30 and TRBJ2-3, with TRBD2 matching 10 bases. Germline CDR1 and CDR2: GTSNPN and SVGIG (reference sequence). This CDR3 has 13 amino acids. With V trimmed by 8 bases and J by 2 bases, 4 bases remained unmatched. The CDR3 DNA reads as TGTGCCGGAACTAGCGGGGACACAGATACGCAGTATTTT. Residues: CAGTSGDTDTQYF.

The CDR3 nucleotides read TGCGCCAGCAGCCAAGACCCGGGGGTTGCTGGAAACACCATATATTTT. Translating gives CASSQDPGVAGNTIYF. The V and J genes are TRBV4-1 and TRBJ1-3; TRBD1 is a possible D gene (5 bases). The CDR3 extends over 16 amino acids. Germline assignment: CDR1 MGHRA and CDR2 YSYEKL. Trimming took 0 bases from V and 2 from J, leaving 11 bases between them.

There are a few counts of this clone. The V call is TRBV19, the J call TRBJ1-1; D ambiguous. CDR1 is LNHDA, CDR2 SQIVND, per germline (reference sequence). The V and J ends lost 8 bases and 0 bases respectively, with 13 bases between them. The CDR3 is 14 amino acids. CDR3 coding DNA: TGTGCCAGTGGCCGGAGGTTTATGAACACTGAAGCTTTCTTT. It encodes CASGRRFMNTEAFF. The variable domain in full, completed from reference TRBV19 and TRBJ1-1, reads DGGITQSPKYLFRKEGQNVTLSCEQNLNHDAMYWYRQDPGQGLRLIYYSQIVNDFQKGDIAEGYSVSREKKESFPLTVTSAQKNPTAFYLCASGRRFMNTEAFFGQGTRLTVV.

The chain is built from TRBV20-1 and TRBJ2-1; 10 bases fit TRBD2. V trimming: 6 bases; J trimming: 11 bases; junction bases outside the gene matches: 4. The CDR3 covers 11 residues. Germline V gene lookup returns CDR1 DFQATT and CDR2 SNEGSKA (reference sequence). As DNA, the CDR3 is TGCAGTGCGCGGACTAGCGGACAGCAGTTCTTC. It specifies CSARTSGQQFF.